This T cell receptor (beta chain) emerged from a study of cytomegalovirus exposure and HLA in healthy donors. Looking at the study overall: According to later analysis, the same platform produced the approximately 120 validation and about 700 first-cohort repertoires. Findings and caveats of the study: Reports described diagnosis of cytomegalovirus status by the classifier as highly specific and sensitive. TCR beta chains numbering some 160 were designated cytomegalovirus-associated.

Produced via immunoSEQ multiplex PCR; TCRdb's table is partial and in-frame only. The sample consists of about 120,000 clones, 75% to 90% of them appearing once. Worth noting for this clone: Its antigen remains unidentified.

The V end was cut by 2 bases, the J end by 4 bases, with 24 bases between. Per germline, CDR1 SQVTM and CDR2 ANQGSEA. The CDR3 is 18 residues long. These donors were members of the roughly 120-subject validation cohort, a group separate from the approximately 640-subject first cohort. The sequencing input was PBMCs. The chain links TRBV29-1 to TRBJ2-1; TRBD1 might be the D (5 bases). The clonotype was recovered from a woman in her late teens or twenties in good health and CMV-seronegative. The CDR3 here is CSVESPGLSGLHYNEQFF. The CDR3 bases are TGCAGCGTTGAATCCCCTGGCCTCTCAGGGCTCCATTACAATGAGCAGTTCTTC.